The 30 T cell receptor beta chains given below trace back to one sample, sequenced in a study of response to subunit inactivated influenza vaccine. A single record per CDR3 protein comes from TCRdb applying MiXCR to the RT-PCR reads. The sample has a few hundred thousand distinct CDR3 sequences; approximately 14% are singletons. The sample in question was PBMCs from blood, obtained 11 to 12 days after vaccination. The receptor set was obtained from a man between 50 and 59 years old who received an inactivated influenza vaccine.

This rearrangement joins TRBV11-2 to TRBJ2-2; 11 bases match TRBD2. The CDR3 length is 17 residues. The trim removed 5 bases at V and 2 bases at J, leaving 7 bases unmatched. Per the germline V gene, CDR1 is SGHAT and CDR2 is FQNNGV. The CDR3 region has the DNA TGTGCCAGCAGCATAGGGACTAGCGGTTTTAACACCGGGGAGCTGTTTTTT. Translating it yields CASSIGTSGFNTGELFF.

The CDR3 DNA reads as TGTGCCAGCTCACCAGACAGGGTCAGGAACACCGGGGAGCTGTTTTTT. This sequence encodes CASSPDRVRNTGELFF. The chain joins TRBV18 to TRBJ2-2; 7 bases align to TRBD1. V shed 2 bases and J 1 base; nucleotides not matched to a gene: 4. The CDR3 contains 16 residues. CDR1 and CDR2 from the germline V gene are KGHSH and LQKENI.

This clonotype was observed a handful of times. J is TRBJ2-5 and V is TRBV7-8; possible D gene TRBD2, 6 bases. This CDR3 spans 13 amino acids. V was trimmed by 4 bases and J by 4 bases, leaving 10 bases between them. The germline V gene has CDR1 SGHVS and CDR2 FQNEAQ. The CDR3 sequence: CASSSTAGETQYF. The CDR3 DNA reads TGTGCCAGCAGCTCCACAGCGGGAGAGACCCAGTACTTC.

The chain employs TRBV5-1 and TRBJ1-4, with D possibly being TRBD1 (5 bases). The germline CDR1 and CDR2 sequences are SGHRS and YFSETQ. V gave up 0 bases and J gave up 3 bases, with 12 bases separating them. CDR3 length: 16 residues. CDR3 region: CASSLGQGVSNEKLFF. The CDR3 nucleotides read TGCGCCAGCAGCTTGGGCCAGGGAGTGTCTAATGAAAAACTGTTTTTT. The full variable domain, its missing parts supplied by reference TRBV5-1 and TRBJ1-4, is KAGVTQTPRYLIKTRGQQVTLSCSPISGHRSVSWYQQTPGQGLQFLFEYFSETQRNKGNFPGRFSGRQFSNSRSEMNVSTLELGDSALYLCASSLGQGVSNEKLFFGSGTQLSVL.

Note on this clonotype: The junction does not match germline at one end; this may be a read error. The gene calls are TRBV5-1 and TRBJ2-1, with a tentative D call TRBD2 (5 bases). Germline assignment: CDR1 SGHRS and CDR2 YFSETQ. This CDR3 contains 12 residues. CDR3 amino acids: CASSLDGNEQLF. CDR3 bases: TGCGCCAGCAGCTTGGACGGGAATGAGCAGCTCTTC.

This clonotype was counted at least ten times. V is TRBV7-9 and J is TRBJ2-5; D gene uncertain. CDR1 and CDR2 from the germline V gene are SEHNR and FQNEAQ (reference sequence). CDR3 length: 13 amino acids. V shed 4 bases and J shed 11 bases, with 17 bases lying between them. The CDR3 here is CASSSSRTLNQYF. For the CDR3, the DNA is TGTGCCAGCAGCTCCTCCCGGACCCTAAATCAGTACTTC.

Many counts were recorded for this clonotype. This rearrangement joins TRBV7-9 to TRBJ2-1, with D uncertain. V lost 5 bases and J 10 bases, leaving 9 bases between the germline ends. CDR3 length: 11 amino acids. Germline V gene data show CDR1 as SEHNR and CDR2 as FQNEAQ (reference sequence). CDR3 coding DNA: TGTGCCAGCAGCCTCGTGCTAGAGCAGTTCTTC. It specifies CASSLVLEQFF.

J is TRBJ2-5 and V is TRBV27; TRBD1 matches at 9 bases. V shed 5 bases and J 5 bases; nucleotides not matched to a gene: 6. The CDR3 is made up of 14 amino acids. In germline, CDR1 is MNHEY, CDR2 SMNVEV (reference sequence). The CDR3 nucleotides are TGTGCCAGCAGTACCCGGACAGGGGAGGAGACCCAGTACTTC. Residues: CASSTRTGEETQYF.

In this sample, this clonotype turned up many times. The gene calls are TRBV9 and TRBJ2-7, with 8 bases that match TRBD1. V trimming: 2 bases; J trimming: 0 bases; junction bases outside the gene matches: 1. This CDR3 has 14 amino acids. Germline CDR1 is SGDLS and CDR2 is YYNGEE. CDR3 coding DNA: TGTGCCAGCAGCGTGGGACAGGCCTCCTACGAGCAGTACTTC. Protein: CASSVGQASYEQYF.

The genes are TRBV4-1 and TRBJ2-7; 7 bases are a match to TRBD1. The CDR3 consists of 16 residues. CDR1 MGHRA and CDR2 YSYEKL come from the germline V gene. Germline trimming cut 0 bases from V and 7 bases from J; bases unmatched to any gene: 12. The CDR3 is CASSQDRGQRFGEQYF. CDR3 DNA: TGCGCCAGCAGCCAAGATCGGGGACAGAGGTTCGGTGAGCAGTACTTC.

For this clonotype: Possible read error: a much larger clone is one base away. The chain couples TRBV9 to TRBJ1-1; D uncertain. The CDR3 length is 13 residues. The V gene's germline CDR1 is SGDLS and CDR2 YYNGEE. CDR3 nucleotides: TGTGCCATCAGCGTATTACAGAACACTGAAGCTTTCTTT. Its translation: CAISVLQNTEAFF.

The V call is TRBV11-2, the J call TRBJ2-2; maybe TRBD1 (6 bases). Germline CDR1 and CDR2: SGHAT and FQNNGV. V lost 0 bases to trimming and J lost 5 bases, with 19 bases between them. The CDR3 runs to 18 residues. DNA of the CDR3: TGTGCCAGCAGCTTAGAAGCCAGGGGCCTCGGGTCTACCGGGGAGCTGTTTTTT. It codes for CASSLEARGLGSTGELFF.

This chain links TRBV7-9 with TRBJ1-2; possibly TRBD1 for D (5 bases). V lost 6 bases, J lost 5 bases, and 16 bases lay in between. This CDR3 is built from 14 residues. The germline CDR1 and CDR2 sequences are SEHNR and FQNEAQ (reference sequence). The DNA of the CDR3 is TGTGCCAGCAGTTCGGGGGGACCGTTATATGGCTACACCTTC. Its protein product is CASSSGGPLYGYTF.

The chain couples TRBV5-1 to TRBJ2-7, with D perhaps assigned TRBD1 or TRBD2 (6 bases each). The CDR3 consists of 14 residues. Germline loops: CDR1 SGHRS, CDR2 YFSETQ. V gave up 5 bases and J gave up 1 base, with 13 bases separating them. This chain's CDR3 is CASSPEGGSYEQYF. The CDR3 region has the DNA TGCGCCAGCAGTCCCGAGGGGGGATCCTACGAGCAGTACTTC. The variable domain in full, with the rest retrieved from reference TRBV5-1 and TRBJ2-7, is KAGVTQTPRYLIKTRGQQVTLSCSPISGHRSVSWYQQTPGQGLQFLFEYFSETQRNKGNFPGRFSGRQFSNSRSEMNVSTLELGDSALYLCASSPEGGSYEQYFGPGTRLTVT.

This clonotype was seen more than once but under ten times. Relative to the germline gene, one junction end is altered; a read error may explain this. The V gene is TRBV6-1, the J gene TRBJ2-7, with 8 bases lining up with TRBD2. The CDR3 loop spans 15 amino acids. Germline CDR1 reads MNHNS; CDR2 reads SASEGT. In DNA form, the CDR3 reads TGTGACAGCAAACCCCCGACGGGAGGGCCCTACGAGCAGTACTTC. Protein sequence: CDSKPPTGGPYEQYF.

The chain is built from TRBV2 and TRBJ2-2; D is perhaps TRBD2 (6 bases). This CDR3 is 13 amino acids long. CDR1 and CDR2 (germline): SNHLY, FYNNEI. V was trimmed by 6 bases and J by 3 bases, leaving 8 bases between them. CDR3: CASREGYTGELFF. In DNA, the CDR3 is TGTGCCAGCAGGGAGGGCTACACCGGGGAGCTGTTTTTT.

The chain recombines TRBV9 with TRBJ2-3; D might be TRBD2 (5 bases). The germline gives CDR1 SGDLS, CDR2 YYNGEE. This CDR3 spans 15 amino acids. V was trimmed by 0 bases and J by 0 bases, leaving 8 bases between them. CDR3 residues: CASSVGEGSTDTQYF. The CDR3 region has the DNA TGTGCCAGCAGCGTAGGCGAGGGCAGCACAGATACGCAGTATTTT.

This clonotype was seen ten or more times. J is TRBJ1-2 and V is TRBV5-1; 11 nucleotides align to TRBD1. V dropped 4 bases and J dropped 7; count of bases not matched to a gene: 9. Looked up from germline, CDR1 is SGHRS and CDR2 is YFSETQ. CDR3 length: 15 residues. The CDR3 sequence: CASSPGQGAVGGYTF. CDR3 nucleotides: TGCGCCAGCAGCCCCGGACAGGGGGCCGTGGGTGGCTACACCTTC.

The table lists this clonotype with a few counts. The rearrangement links TRBV25-1 to TRBJ1-4, with D possibly matching TRBD1 (6 bases). CDR1 and CDR2 (germline): MGHDK, SYGVNS. The CDR3 extends over 15 amino acids. The V end was cut by 1 base, the J end by 7 bases, with 13 bases between. The CDR3 reads CASSESWGLSEKLFF. The CDR3 region has the DNA TGTGCCAGCAGTGAATCTTGGGGGCTAAGTGAAAAACTGTTTTTT.

The rearrangement uses TRBV10-3 and TRBJ1-1, with a possible D match to TRBD1 (6 bases). Trimming left V 3 bases short and J 6 bases short, with 14 bases between. Germline V CDR1 and CDR2: ENHRY, SYGVKD. CDR3 length: 14 amino acids. CDR3 region: CAISDVGAVAEAFF. In nucleotides, the CDR3 is TGTGCCATCAGTGATGTGGGGGCGGTCGCTGAAGCTTTCTTT.

The chain links TRBV29-1 to TRBJ1-3; unclear D gene. This CDR3 contains 13 residues. Germline CDR1 is SQVTM and CDR2 is ANQGSEA. V dropped 6 bases and J dropped 0 bases, with 9 bases sitting between them. The CDR3 is CSVAGDSGNTIYF. The DNA for the CDR3 is TGCAGCGTCGCAGGAGACTCTGGAAACACCATATATTTT.

This chain connects TRBV5-1 to TRBJ1-4; 8 positions match TRBD1. Germline loops: CDR1 SGHRS, CDR2 YFSETQ. J was trimmed by 8 bases and V by 4 bases; bases with no gene match: 4. The CDR3 runs 13 residues. This chain's CDR3 is CASSGGQAEKLFF. The CDR3 nucleotides read TGCGCCAGCAGCGGGGGACAGGCGGAAAAACTGTTTTTT.

This clonotype was observed a few times. The chain links TRBV7-2 to TRBJ2-3; possible D gene TRBD2, 6 bases. The CDR3 totals 15 residues. CDR1 and CDR2 (germline): SGHTA, FQGNSA. Trimming pared 8 bases from V and 2 bases from J, leaving 17 bases between. The CDR3 nucleotides read TGTGCCAGCTGCCTTAACGCGGGAACCACAGATACGCAGTATTTT. Its translation: CASCLNAGTTDTQYF.

This clonotype was seen ten or more times. The V and J genes are TRBV3-1 and TRBJ2-1; the D is unclear. V was cut by 2 bases and J by 9 bases, with 14 bases left in between. The CDR3 is 14 amino acids. Germline V gene data show CDR1 as LGHDT and CDR2 as YNNKEL (reference sequence). CDR3 nucleotides: TGTGCCAGCAGCCAATACGACTCGCTAGGTGAGCAGTTCTTC. This translates into CASSQYDSLGEQFF.

This chain links TRBV19 with TRBJ2-1, with a tentative D call TRBD1 (5 bases). Germline V gene sequence: CDR1 LNHDA, CDR2 SQIVND (reference sequence). The CDR3 has 15 amino acids. V lost 5 bases, J lost 4 bases, and 15 bases lay in between. The CDR3 region has the DNA TGTGCCAGTAGTCCTGGGCCAGGGTTTTACAATGAGCAGTTCTTC. Encoded protein: CASSPGPGFYNEQFF.

This clonotype occurred a few times. This sequence joins TRBV20-1 and TRBJ2-4, with TRBD1 matching over 8 bases. This CDR3 contains 14 residues. The ends lost 0 bases at V and 7 bases at J; junction bases unmatched: 5. Germline V gene data show CDR1 as DFQATT and CDR2 as SNEGSKA (reference sequence). Here the CDR3 DNA reads TGCAGTGCTAGAGATGCCAACAGGGGGAACATTCAGTACTTC. Translated, it gives CSARDANRGNIQYF.

This clonotype showed up just a few times. The J gene is TRBJ1-1, the V gene TRBV12-3 or TRBV12-4, with D tentatively TRBD1 (5 bases). Between the trimmed V and J ends, which lost 7 bases and 5 bases, there was a span of 17 bases. CDR3 size: 14 residues. In nucleotides, the CDR3 is TGTGCCAGCACTCCGGAAGGGGCTTATACTGAAGCTTTCTTT. It is translated as CASTPEGAYTEAFF.

This clonotype was observed a handful of times. CDR3 region: CASSFPGWREGPDTQYF. The CDR3 DNA reads TGTGCCAGCAGTTTCCCCGGGTGGCGGGAGGGCCCAGATACGCAGTATTTT. The J gene is TRBJ2-3, the V gene TRBV12-3 or TRBV12-4; the match to TRBD2 covers 9 bases. The CDR3 runs to 17 residues. Trimming at V came to 3 bases and at J to 4 bases, leaving 11 bases not matched to a gene.

The sample holds a few counts of this clonotype. The rearrangement joins TRBV3-1 to TRBJ1-4; the D is unclear. CDR1 and CDR2 (germline): LGHDT, YNNKEL (reference sequence). This CDR3 comprises 16 residues. Trimming stripped 1 base from V and 6 bases from J, with 15 bases between. The DNA for the CDR3 is TGTGCCAGCAGCCAAGGGCAATTCCGGACGGATGAAAAACTGTTTTTT. Its protein is CASSQGQFRTDEKLFF. Full variable domain (outside the CDR3, taken from reference TRBV3-1 and TRBJ1-4): DTAVSQTPKYLVTQMGNDKSIKCEQNLGHDTMYWYKQDSKKFLKIMFSYNNKELIINETVPNRFSPKSPDKAHLNLHINSLELGDSAVYFCASSQGQFRTDEKLFFGSGTQLSVL.

The chain is built from TRBV7-8 and TRBJ2-6; TRBD1 agrees at 9 bases. V trimming: 1 base; J trimming: 1 base; junction bases outside the gene matches: 2. The germline V gene has CDR1 SGHVS and CDR2 FQNEAQ. The CDR3 sequence is 17 residues long. CDR3 coding DNA: TGTGCCAGCAGCTTAGGGACAGGGGTTTCTGGGGCCAACGTCCTGACTTTC. Its translation: CASSLGTGVSGANVLTF.